This T cell receptor (beta chain) emerged from a study of regulatory T cells in long-lasting Graves disease. Both iRepertoire HTBI primers and Arm-PCR of CDR3 regions were used to build the TCR beta libraries. One entry per CDR3 protein, called by TCRdb with MiXCR from the multiplex PCR reads. The sample yields 510,000 or so distinct CDR3 sequences, about 12% seen once. The CDR3 sequence is 14 residues long. Germline V gene data show CDR1 as SNHLY and CDR2 as FYNNEI. V was pared by 7 bases and J by 6 bases, with 16 bases between. This clonotype was seen repeatedly, ten times or more. Time point specified: newly diagnosed GD, antithyroid drugs for less than 3 months. Construction of the TCR library relied on RNA isolated from PBMCs. Diagnoses of Graves' disease were made by American Thyroid Association guidelines. The same specimen was also included in a second study, on T cells in Graves' hyperthyroidism and ophthalmopathy. As reported in that work: Among clonotypes expanded in thyroid above 0.001, most were also found in blood.

Source: peripheral blood mononuclear cells (PBMCs), taken at new diagnosis, from a patient treated with antithyroid drugs. The source is a woman in her twenties or thirties with Graves disease. This rearrangement joins TRBV2 to TRBJ2-1, with D possibly matching TRBD2 (5 bases). The CDR3 here is CASTGSRSTNEQFF. The CDR3 nucleotides are TGTGCCAGCACGGGGAGTAGGTCTACCAATGAGCAGTTCTTC.